Listed below are T cell receptor beta chains from one sample, sequenced in a study of T-cell reconstitution after alpha-beta-depleted transplantation in children. TCRdb analysed the PCR reads with MiXCR anew, one entry per CDR3 protein. The sample lists 200,000 to 300,000 distinct CDR3 sequences; approximately 12% were seen once. Material: PBMCs from the stem cell graft donor, obtained from the stem cell graft. The receptors stem from a human donor who donated a stem cell graft to a child with acute lymphoblastic leukemia. CDR3s include the opening cysteine and the closing phenylalanine or tryptophan. Fields, in order: D gene, J gene, V gene, clone size, CDR3 DNA, CDR3 protein. The D gene is left open where the match is weak. Clone size is not always given. Where it is, it says once, few, many or a class for expanded clones.

>.|TRBJ2-1|TRBV20-1|many
TGCAGTGCCCCCGGGGGAGAGCAGTTCTTC
CSAPGGEQFF
>TRBD1|TRBJ2-5|TRBV9|many
TGTGCCAGCAGCGGACCCGGGACAGCATCGACCCAGTACTTC
CASSGPGTASTQYF
>.|TRBJ2-1|TRBV20-1|many
TGCAGTGCTAGAGATTCGGCCCAAGCAGGGGGAGGGAACAATGAGCAGTTCTTC
CSARDSAQAGGGNNEQFF
>.|TRBJ1-1|TRBV29-1|many
TGCAGCGTTTACAGTTTTGAAGCTTTCTTT
CSVYSFEAFF
>TRBD2|TRBJ2-1|TRBV11-2|many
TGTGCCAGCAGCCAGTGGGGTAGCGGGGGGCAGCGGGAGCAGTTCTTC
CASSQWGSGGQREQFF
>.|TRBJ2-7|TRBV28|.
TGTGCCACTTTCGACCCGACAGACAACGAGCAGTACTTC
CATFDPTDNEQYF
>.|TRBJ2-5|TRBV14|many
TGTGCCAGCAGCCCCGACAGGAATCAAGAGACCCAGTACTTC
CASSPDRNQETQYF
>.|TRBJ1-5|TRBV19|many
TGTGCCACCAAGGACAGCAATCAGCCCCAGCATTTT
CATKDSNQPQHF
>.|TRBJ2-7|TRBV20-1|many
TGCAGTGCTAGAGGAGTCGCAGGGGCACTCGAGCAGTACTTC
CSARGVAGALEQYF
>.|TRBJ2-5|TRBV4-3|many
TGCGCCAGCAGCCAAGATTTCCCGAAAGAGACCCAGTACTTC
CASSQDFPKETQYF
>TRBD1|TRBJ2-7|TRBV6-5|few
TGTGCCAGCAGTTACTCGACAGGGAGTTCCTACGAGCAGTACTTC
CASSYSTGSSYEQYF
>.|TRBJ1-3|TRBV10-3|many
TGTGCCATCAGTGAGTCGGGGGTTGGAAACACCATATATTTT
CAISESGVGNTIYF
>.|TRBJ2-5|TRBV21-1|many
TGTGCCAGCCGGACTAGCGGGAGAGACGGGAAAGAGACCCAGTACTTC
CASRTSGRDGKETQYF
>.|TRBJ2-7|TRBV7-9|.
TGTGCCAGCACCCCGGGACGGAGATCCTACGAGCAGTACTTC
CASTPGRRSYEQYF
>.|TRBJ2-3|TRBV5-6|many
TGTGCCAGCAGCTTGAAGCTAGCGTTCAGCACAGATACGCAGTATTTT
CASSLKLAFSTDTQYF
>.|TRBJ1-5|TRBV23-1|few
TGCGCCAGCAGTCAAGAACGACAGGAGTATAGCAATCAGCCCCAGCATTTT
CASSQERQEYSNQPQHF
>.|TRBJ1-5|TRBV7-8|few
TGTGCCAGCAGCTTAGACGGCTTTAGCAATCAGCCCCAGCATTTT
CASSLDGFSNQPQHF
>.|TRBJ2-7|TRBV11-2|many
TGTGCCAGCAGCTTAGGACGGGGGAGCTCCTACGAGCAGTACTTC
CASSLGRGSSYEQYF
>.|TRBJ1-1|TRBV20-1|many
TGCAGTGCTAGCGCAGGGTCTATGAACACTGAAGCTTTCTTT
CSASAGSMNTEAFF
>.|TRBJ2-5|TRBV7-9|many
TGTGCCAGCAGCCCCCCGAATGCCCAGTACTTC
CASSPPNAQYF
>.|TRBJ2-5|TRBV28|many
TGTGCCAGCAGTTTTTCCAGGGATTTAGAGACCCAGTACTTC
CASSFSRDLETQYF
>.|TRBJ2-1|TRBV29-1|many
TGCAGCGTTGAAAGCGGGTCCTCCTACAATGAGCAGTTCTTC
CSVESGSSYNEQFF
>TRBD2|TRBJ2-1|TRBV15|many
TGTGCCACCAGCAGAGATAGGAGCGGGGTCGGGTACAATGAGCAGTTCTTC
CATSRDRSGVGYNEQFF
>.|TRBJ2-1|TRBV7-9|many
TGTGCCAGCACCCATAGCAGTAAAAATGAGCAGTTCTTC
CASTHSSKNEQFF
>.|TRBJ2-1|TRBV20-1|many
TGCAGTGCTAGCGGTTGGGGCAATGAGCAGTTCTTC
CSASGWGNEQFF
>TRBD2|TRBJ2-1|TRBV12-3/TRBV12-4|few
TGTGCCAGCAGGCCGGGACTAGCGGGGGACTCCTACAATGAGCAGTTCTTC
CASRPGLAGDSYNEQFF
>.|TRBJ2-5|TRBV12-3/TRBV12-4|many
TGTGCCAGCAGTCCCAGGGAACGAGAGACCCAGTACTTC
CASSPRERETQYF
>TRBD2|TRBJ2-7|TRBV20-1|many
TGCAGTGCTTTACCACCGGGACTAGGCTACGAGCAGTACTTC
CSALPPGLGYEQYF
>TRBD1|TRBJ1-2|TRBV6-5|few
TGTGCCAGCAGTCTACGCCATCGGACAGGGGGCCATGGCTACACCTTC
CASSLRHRTGGHGYTF
>.|TRBJ2-7|TRBV28|many
TGTGCCAGCAGCCTCAGAACCTACGAGCAGTACTTC
CASSLRTYEQYF
>.|TRBJ2-7|TRBV27|few
TGTGCCAGCAGGGGGTGGGAGACGGCCGAAGGGAATCCGAGCTCCTACGAGCAGTACTTC
CASRGWETAEGNPSSYEQYF
>.|TRBJ1-2|TRBV20-1|many
TGCAGTGCGGGACCCTATGGCTACACCTTC
CSAGPYGYTF
>.|TRBJ1-1|TRBV6-2/TRBV6-3|many
TGTGCCAGCAGGGTTGACAGGAGTAATACTGAAGCTTTCTTT
CASRVDRSNTEAFF
>TRBD2|TRBJ2-3|TRBV24-1|many
TGTGCCACCAGTGATCCACAAGCGGGGGGGAGGACAGATACGCAGTATTTT
CATSDPQAGGRTDTQYF
>.|TRBJ2-2|TRBV20-1|few
TGCAGTGCTAGACCTCCCGGAAACCGGGGGGCAACCGGGGAGCTGTTTTTT
CSARPPGNRGATGELFF
>.|TRBJ2-5|TRBV7-2|many
TGTGCCAGCAGCTTAAGACAGCTGGAAGAGACCCAGTACTTC
CASSLRQLEETQYF
>TRBD1|TRBJ2-7|TRBV5-1|.
TGCGCCAGCAGCTTGGGCGGGACAGGGCTGTACGAGCAGTACTTC
CASSLGGTGLYEQYF
>.|TRBJ2-1|TRBV6-1|many
TGTGCCAGCAGTGAGCTTCCAGGGAGCTACAATGAGCAGTTCTTC
CASSELPGSYNEQFF
>.|TRBJ2-7|TRBV5-1|many
TGCGCCAGCTCCCGAACTACGGGTGGTGGCGAGCAGTACTTC
CASSRTTGGGEQYF
>TRBD1|TRBJ2-7|TRBV28|many
TGTGCCAGCACCCCGGGGGGACAGGGGGGCTACGAGCAGTACTTC
CASTPGGQGGYEQYF
>.|TRBJ1-1|TRBV11-3|many
TGTGCCAGCAGCCTCCCCGCCCAGAAGGCTTTCTTT
CASSLPAQKAFF
>TRBD2|TRBJ2-1|TRBV6-5|many
TGTGCCAGCAGTTACGACGGACTAGTGAATGAGCAGTTCTTC
CASSYDGLVNEQFF
>.|TRBJ2-3|TRBV12-3/TRBV12-4|many
TGTGCCAGCAGTTTGGTAACCCCCAGCGATGATACGCAGTATTTT
CASSLVTPSDDTQYF
>.|TRBJ1-4|TRBV4-3|many
TGCGCCAGCAGCCACGGGGGCAGGGGTGGCGAAAAACTGTTTTTT
CASSHGGRGGEKLFF
>TRBD2|TRBJ2-2|TRBV4-3|medium-sized
TGCGCCAGCAGCCAATTCCTAGCGGGGGTGGTCACCGGGGAGCTGTTTTTT
CASSQFLAGVVTGELFF
>TRBD2|TRBJ2-1|TRBV20-1|many
TGCAGTGCTAGAGTCCGCGGGGGTAGCGGGAGGCATCCGCCGTACAATGAGCAGTTCTTC
CSARVRGGSGRHPPYNEQFF
>TRBD2|TRBJ2-1|TRBV11-2|many
TGTGCCAGCAGCTTATTGGGCGGGGGGAATGAGCAGTTCTTC
CASSLLGGGNEQFF
>.|TRBJ2-1|TRBV30|many
TGTGCCTGTACTGATAGGGATTACAATGAGCAGTTCTTC
CACTDRDYNEQFF
>TRBD1|TRBJ1-4|TRBV7-8|many
TGTGCCAGCAGGCACCGGACAGGGTCTGAAAAACTGTTTTTT
CASRHRTGSEKLFF
>.|TRBJ2-7|TRBV12-3/TRBV12-4|many
TGTGCCAGCAGCCGGCCCCCGGTTCTCGAGCAGTACTTC
CASSRPPVLEQYF
>TRBD2|TRBJ2-3|TRBV28|many
TGTGCCAGCAGACCGCTAGCGGGGGCTGAGAGTACGCAGTATTTT
CASRPLAGAESTQYF